Shown below are 8 T cell receptor beta chains from a single sample sequenced in a study of radiation and T cells in renal cell carcinoma. Assay: immunoSEQ multiplex PCR; the TCRdb copy retains only in-frame clones and omits some. The sample records some 80,000 clones, 70% to 90% being singletons. The time point here: blood 2 weeks post-SBRT. Treatment denoted: 15 Gy SBRT to primary tumor, nephrectomy 4 weeks later. Sequenced material: blood, taken from a patient whose treatment included radiotherapy and nephrectomy. Receptors were obtained from a woman between 45 and 65 years old with renal cell carcinoma.

The rearrangement uses TRBV4-3 and TRBJ2-5, with 10 nucleotides matching TRBD1. Germline CDR1 reads LGHNA; CDR2 reads YSLEER. The V gene end was trimmed by 4 bases and the J gene end by 4 bases; junction bases not matched to a gene: 9. The CDR3 consists of 16 residues. In DNA, the CDR3 is TGCGCCAGCAGCCCATCGTCCAGGACAGGGGGAGAGACCCAGTACTTC. This gives the protein CASSPSSRTGGETQYF.

In this sample, this clone turned up a few times. V is TRBV7-2 and J is TRBJ1-1; 8 bases fit TRBD1. Germline lookup yields CDR1 SGHTA and CDR2 FQGNSA. The CDR3 covers 13 residues. Trimming took 1 base from V and 5 from J; bases not matched to a gene: 0. The CDR3 DNA reads as TGTGCCAGCAGCTTAGACAGGGGGACTGAAGCTTTCTTT. Protein: CASSLDRGTEAFF.

This clone was picked up one time. This chain connects TRBV5-6 to TRBJ1-6, with D possibly TRBD1 on 6 matching bases. The germline V gene encodes CDR1 SGHDT and CDR2 YYEEEE. The CDR3 extends over 14 amino acids. V lost 4 bases, J lost 10 bases, and 15 bases lay in between. CDR3 residues: CASSTAGDRSPLHF. CDR3 sequence (DNA): TGTGCCAGCAGCACCGCAGGGGATCGATCACCCCTCCACTTT.

This chain uses TRBV2 with TRBJ1-1; tentative D call: TRBD1 (5 bases). V dropped 1 base and J dropped 11 bases, with 20 bases sitting between them. CDR1 is SNHLY and CDR2 is FYNNEI in the germline V gene. The CDR3 length is 15 residues. The CDR3 is CASSEGVRGRVDAFF. The CDR3 nucleotides read TGTGCCAGCAGTGAAGGAGTCCGGGGGAGGGTAGATGCTTTCTTT.

The chain couples TRBV19 to TRBJ2-3; 10 positions agree with TRBD1. Trimming at V came to 5 bases and at J to 3 bases, leaving 2 bases not matched to a gene. CDR3 length equals 14 residues. CDR1 and CDR2 (germline): LNHDA, SQIVND (reference sequence). CDR3 protein: CASSQDRGTDTQYF. The CDR3 DNA follows: TGTGCCAGTAGTCAGGACAGGGGGACAGATACGCAGTATTTT.

The CDR3 DNA sequence: TGTGCCAGCTCACTAGGGACAAGTAGCAATCAGCCCCAGCATTTT. Its translation: CASSLGTSSNQPQHF. The chain links TRBV18 to TRBJ1-5, with TRBD1 as a possible D gene (6 bases). The germline V gene encodes CDR1 KGHSH and CDR2 LQKENI. The CDR3 is 15 residues long. Deletions cut 4 bases from V and 0 bases from J, with 10 bases between.

The gene calls are TRBV5-6 and TRBJ2-7; D call uncertain. Trimming shortened V by 1 base and J by 3 bases, and 11 bases separated the two germline ends. The germline V gene has CDR1 SGHDT and CDR2 YYEEEE. CDR3 size: 14 residues. The CDR3 reads CASSLSRPGYEQYF. The CDR3, as DNA: TGTGCCAGCAGCTTGTCACGTCCGGGCTACGAGCAGTACTTC. Complete variable domain (other parts from reference TRBV5-6 and TRBJ2-7): DAGVTQSPTHLIKTRGQQVTLRCSPKSGHDTVSWYQQALGQGPQFIFQYYEEEERQRGNFPDRFSGHQFPNYSSELNVNALLLGDSALYLCASSLSRPGYEQYFGPGTRLTVT.

Only one count was recorded for this clone. This chain uses TRBV6-5 with TRBJ2-7, with TRBD1 matching 9 bases. The CDR3 has 15 residues. J lost 2 bases, V lost 6 bases, and 8 bases had no gene match. Germline assignment: CDR1 MNHEY and CDR2 SVGAGI. CDR3 sequence: CASSHPGQGTYEQYF. The CDR3 coding sequence is TGTGCCAGCAGCCACCCGGGACAGGGAACCTACGAGCAGTACTTC.